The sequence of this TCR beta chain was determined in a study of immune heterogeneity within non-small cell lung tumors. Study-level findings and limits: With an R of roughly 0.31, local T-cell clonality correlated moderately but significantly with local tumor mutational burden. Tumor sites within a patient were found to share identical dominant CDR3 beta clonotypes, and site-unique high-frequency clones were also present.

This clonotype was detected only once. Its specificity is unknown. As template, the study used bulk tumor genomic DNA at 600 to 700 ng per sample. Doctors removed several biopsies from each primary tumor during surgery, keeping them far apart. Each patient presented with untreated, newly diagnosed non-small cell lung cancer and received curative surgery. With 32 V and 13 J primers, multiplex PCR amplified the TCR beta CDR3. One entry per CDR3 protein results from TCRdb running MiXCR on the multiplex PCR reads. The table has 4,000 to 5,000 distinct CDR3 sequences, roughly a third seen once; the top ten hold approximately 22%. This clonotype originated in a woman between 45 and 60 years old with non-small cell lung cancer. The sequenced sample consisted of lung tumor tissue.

CDR3 sequence: CASSVQDSPGETQYF. The CDR3 nucleotides are TGTGCCAGCAGCGTACAGGATTCCCCGGGAGAGACCCAGTACTTC. The genes are TRBV9 and TRBJ2-5; D gene unclear. Germline V gene data show CDR1 as SGDLS and CDR2 as YYNGEE. This CDR3 is 15 amino acids long. V was shortened by 1 base and J by 4 bases, with 14 bases between the two germline ends.